This TCR beta chain was identified during a study of shared clonotypes between healthy human individuals. DNA at roughly 0.2 ug, some 31,000 T cell genomes, went into sorted-subset replicate PCRs. This table comes from immunoSEQ multiplex PCR, and its TCRdb copy is limited to in-frame clones, with some not included. The table records over 950,000 clones, 60% to 85% of them present only once. There are 16 residues in the CDR3. The V gene end was trimmed by 6 bases and the J gene end by 4 bases; junction bases not matched to a gene: 12. Germline V gene sequence: CDR1 SNHLY, CDR2 FYNNEI. This clone has a handful of counts. All donors qualified as healthy HIV-negative adults and had experienced no recent acute infections or vaccinations.

The J gene is TRBJ1-1, the V gene TRBV2, with 9 bases that match TRBD1. The TCR was taken from a man aged 18 to 35 in good health. Some clones in this sample may be carry-over from other donors' samples. Material for sequencing was memory CD4+ T cells from PBMCs. The subset: CD45RA-negative fraction. As DNA, the CDR3 is TGTGCCAGCAGCAGACAGGGGGGGAAATCAGGCACTGAAGCTTTCTTT. This sequence encodes CASSRQGGKSGTEAFF.